This section outlines one T cell receptor (beta chain) sequence together with its context. Its antigen is currently unknown. V gave up 6 bases and J gave up 0 bases, with 15 bases separating them. The CDR3 consists of 16 residues. Germline loops: CDR1 SEHNR, CDR2 FQNEAQ (reference sequence). The TCR beta CDR3 regions underwent amplification using RNA transcripts as the source. HTBI primers were employed in a first-round RT-PCR of the TCR CDR3. MiXCR was run by TCRdb on the multiplex PCR reads, yielding one entry per CDR3 protein. The sample holds 500,000 to 650,000 distinct CDR3 sequences, 14% seen once. The source of the sample is a study of T cells in Graves' hyperthyroidism and ophthalmopathy. Patients with ophthalmopathy all had a Clinical Activity Score of at least 3, a NOSPECS grade of at least 4 and duration under 3 months. Study outcomes and limitations: The blood repertoire included most of the expanded thyroid clonotypes above 0.001.

The rearrangement joins TRBV7-9 to TRBJ2-1; D possibly corresponds to TRBD1 (5 bases). Material for sequencing was blood. The receptor was derived from a woman in her fifties or sixties with Graves' ophthalmopathy. In DNA form, the CDR3 reads TGTGCCAGCAGTTATACCAGACAGACCTCCTACAATGAGCAGTTCTTC. Translating gives CASSYTRQTSYNEQFF.